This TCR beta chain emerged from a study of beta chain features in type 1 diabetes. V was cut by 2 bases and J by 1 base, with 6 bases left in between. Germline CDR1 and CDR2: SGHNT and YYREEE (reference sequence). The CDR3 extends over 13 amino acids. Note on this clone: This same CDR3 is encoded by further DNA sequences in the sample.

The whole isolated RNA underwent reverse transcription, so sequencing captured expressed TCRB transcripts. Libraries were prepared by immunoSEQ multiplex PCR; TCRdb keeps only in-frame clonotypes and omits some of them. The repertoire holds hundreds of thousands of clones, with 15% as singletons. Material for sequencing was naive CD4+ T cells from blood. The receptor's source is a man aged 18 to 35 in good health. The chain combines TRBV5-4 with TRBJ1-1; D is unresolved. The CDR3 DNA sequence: TGTGCCAGCAGCTTACAAGGGAACACTGAAGCTTTCTTT. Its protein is CASSLQGNTEAFF. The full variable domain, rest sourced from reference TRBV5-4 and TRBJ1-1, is ETGVTQSPTHLIKTRGQQVTLRCSSQSGHNTVSWYQQALGQGPQFIFQYYREEENGRGNFPPRFSGLQFPNYSSELNVNALELDDSALYLCASSLQGNTEAFFGQGTRLTVV.